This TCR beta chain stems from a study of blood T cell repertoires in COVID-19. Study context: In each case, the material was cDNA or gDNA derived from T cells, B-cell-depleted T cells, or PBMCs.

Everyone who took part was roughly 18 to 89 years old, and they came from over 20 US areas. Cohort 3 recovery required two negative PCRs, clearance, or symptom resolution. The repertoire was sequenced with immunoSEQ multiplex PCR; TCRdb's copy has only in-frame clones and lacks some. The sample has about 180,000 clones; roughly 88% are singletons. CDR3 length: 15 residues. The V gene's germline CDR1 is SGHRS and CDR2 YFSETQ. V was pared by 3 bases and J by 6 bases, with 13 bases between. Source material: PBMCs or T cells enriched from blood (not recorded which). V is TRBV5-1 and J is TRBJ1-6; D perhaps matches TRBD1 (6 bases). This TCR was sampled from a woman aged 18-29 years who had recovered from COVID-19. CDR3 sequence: CASSWIQGGNSPLHF. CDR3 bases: TGCGCCAGCAGCTGGATACAGGGTGGTAATTCACCCCTCCACTTT.